A single sample is the source of the 27 T cell receptor beta chains below, sequenced in a study of Graves' ophthalmopathy and Graves' hyperthyroidism. RNA transcripts were the source from which TCR beta CDR3 regions were amplified. Second-round multiplex PCR came after a first-round RT-PCR that employed HTBI primers. TCRdb called the multiplex PCR reads again in MiXCR, with one record for every CDR3 protein. There are under 250,000 distinct CDR3 sequences in the sample; less than 30% occur only once, and 8.5% to 9.5% lies in the top ten. Sequencing was done on a sample of peripheral blood. These receptors originate from a man aged 50-59 years with Graves' ophthalmopathy.

The rearrangement links TRBV12-3 or TRBV12-4 to TRBJ1-5; D is possibly TRBD1 (6 bases). This CDR3 contains 17 residues. V was cut by 5 bases and J by 3 bases, with 20 bases left in between. In DNA form, the CDR3 reads TGTGCCAGCAGTCCTCGGGGGCAGGTTGGGATCAATCAGCCCCAGCATTTT. Protein product: CASSPRGQVGINQPQHF.

This clonotype was recorded at least ten times. The genes are TRBV7-2 and TRBJ2-7; perhaps TRBD1 as D (5 bases). The CDR3 totals 14 residues. V dropped 2 bases and J dropped 4 bases, with 12 bases sitting between them. CDR1 is SGHTA and CDR2 is FQGNSA in the germline V gene. The CDR3 region has the DNA TGTGCCAGCAGCTTAAAAATTTCAGGGTACGAGCAGTACTTC. Protein: CASSLKISGYEQYF. Complete variable domain (other parts from reference TRBV7-2 and TRBJ2-7): GAGVSQSPSNKVTEKGKDVELRCDPISGHTALYWYRQSLGQGLEFLIYFQGNSAPDKSGLPSDRFSAERTGGSVSTLTIQRTQQEDSAVYLCASSLKISGYEQYFGPGTRLTVT.

This clonotype was picked up many times. This sequence joins TRBV7-2 and TRBJ1-6; D gene uncertain. Per the germline V gene, CDR1 is SGHTA and CDR2 is FQGNSA. The CDR3 has 13 amino acids. V was shortened by 5 bases and J by 8 bases, with 10 bases between the two germline ends. The CDR3 protein is CASSPNPHSPLHF. CDR3 nucleotide sequence: TGTGCCAGCAGCCCTAATCCCCATTCACCCCTCCACTTT.

This clonotype was seen many times. The V and J genes are TRBV19 and TRBJ1-1; weak D call: TRBD1 (6 bases). Deletions cut 3 bases from V and 0 bases from J, with 23 bases between. This CDR3 has 19 amino acids. In germline, CDR1 is LNHDA, CDR2 SQIVND (reference sequence). Here the CDR3 reads CASSIRRGASDRMNTEAFF. As DNA, the CDR3 is TGTGCCAGTAGTATTCGGCGTGGAGCCTCGGACAGAATGAACACTGAAGCTTTCTTT. Full variable domain (missing parts from reference TRBV19 and TRBJ1-1): DGGITQSPKYLFRKEGQNVTLSCEQNLNHDAMYWYRQDPGQGLRLIYYSQIVNDFQKGDIAEGYSVSREKKESFPLTVTSAQKNPTAFYLCASSIRRGASDRMNTEAFFGQGTRLTVV.

This clonotype was counted ten times or more. The rearrangement joins TRBV5-1 to TRBJ1-1; tentatively, D is TRBD1 (5 bases). V was shortened by 1 base and J by 4 bases, with 17 bases between the two germline ends. Germline V gene data show CDR1 as SGHRS and CDR2 as YFSETQ. CDR3 size: 16 residues. The CDR3 DNA reads as TGCGCCAGCAGCTTGTATCTGGGGGGAAGGGGCACTGAAGCTTTCTTT. Translation: CASSLYLGGRGTEAFF.

This chain connects TRBV6-1 to TRBJ1-1; 9 bases agree with TRBD1. Germline V gene data show CDR1 as MNHNS and CDR2 as SASEGT. The ends lost 8 bases at V and 3 bases at J; junction bases unmatched: 7. The CDR3 runs to 14 residues. CDR3 protein: CASAARDRDTEAFF. In DNA, the CDR3 is TGTGCCAGCGCCGCCCGGGACAGGGACACTGAAGCTTTCTTT.

This clonotype was detected many times. This rearrangement joins TRBV7-8 to TRBJ2-2, with D perhaps TRBD2 (5 bases). This CDR3 comprises 16 residues. Trimming stripped 5 bases from V and 5 bases from J, with 18 bases between. Germline V gene lookup returns CDR1 SGHVS and CDR2 FQNEAQ. The CDR3 nucleotides are TGTGCCAGCAGCCCGATTCTGGGAGATGGAACCGGGGAGCTGTTTTTT. Amino acid sequence: CASSPILGDGTGELFF. Full variable domain (remainder filled in from reference TRBV7-8 and TRBJ2-2): GAGVSQSPRYKVAKRGQDVALRCDPISGHVSLFWYQQALGQGPEFLTYFQNEAQLDKSGLPSDRFFAERPEGSVSTLKIQRTQQEDSAVYLCASSPILGDGTGELFFGEGSRLTVL.

The chain couples TRBV6-2 or TRBV6-3 to TRBJ2-2; D perhaps matches TRBD1 (7 bases). V lost 6 bases to trimming and J lost 5 bases, with 16 bases between them. Germline V gene data show CDR1 as MNHEY and CDR2 as SVGEGT. The CDR3 runs 15 residues. The CDR3 protein is CASSVRGVRTGELFF. CDR3 DNA: TGTGCCAGCAGCGTCAGGGGGGTCAGGACCGGGGAGCTGTTTTTT.

This clonotype was seen many times. V gene TRBV6-2 or TRBV6-3 combines with J gene TRBJ2-7; 10 bases align to TRBD1. Germline V CDR1 and CDR2: MNHEY, SVGEGT. This CDR3 has 15 amino acids. The V segment lost 2 bases and the J segment 3 bases; nucleotides outside the gene matches: 4. The CDR3, as DNA: TGTGCCAGCAGTTACCCCGGACAGGGGGACTACGAGCAGTACTTC. This codes for CASSYPGQGDYEQYF.

Many counts were recorded for this clonotype. This sequence joins TRBV5-1 and TRBJ2-2; weak D call: TRBD1 (5 bases). CDR3 length: 17 residues. Per germline, CDR1 SGHRS and CDR2 YFSETQ. Between the trimmed V and J ends, which lost 4 bases and 3 bases, there was a span of 19 bases. The CDR3: CASSPDRQGGDTGELFF. In DNA, the CDR3 is TGCGCCAGCAGCCCCGATAGGCAGGGTGGCGACACCGGGGAGCTGTTTTTT.

This clonotype was recorded at least ten times. The CDR3 DNA reads as TGTGCCAGCCCTAGGGGGCACACTGAAGCTTTCTTT. Residues: CASPRGHTEAFF. V usage is TRBV27 and J usage is TRBJ1-1; the match to TRBD1 covers 7 bases. CDR1 is MNHEY, CDR2 SMNVEV, per germline (reference sequence). There are 12 residues in the CDR3. The trim removed 8 bases at V and 3 bases at J, leaving 3 bases unmatched.

This sequence joins TRBV7-9 and TRBJ1-2; 7 bases agree with TRBD1. V trimming: 5 bases; J trimming: 8 bases; junction bases outside the gene matches: 5. CDR1 SEHNR and CDR2 FQNEAQ come from the germline V gene (reference sequence). This CDR3 is 12 amino acids long. CDR3 protein: CASSLTGVGYTF. The CDR3, as DNA: TGTGCCAGCAGCCTAACAGGGGTCGGCTACACCTTC.

This clonotype was observed many times. The J gene is TRBJ2-7, the V gene TRBV28; the D gene could be TRBD1 or TRBD2 (5 bases each). Germline-derived CDR1 and CDR2 are MDHEN and SYDVKM. V was cut by 3 bases and J by 5 bases, with 17 bases left in between. The CDR3 length is 15 residues. The CDR3 loop is CASSFVSSGTDEQYF. CDR3 nucleotides: TGTGCCAGCAGTTTCGTTTCTTCCGGGACCGACGAGCAGTACTTC.

The chain combines TRBV20-1 with TRBJ2-7; TRBD2 aligns across 8 bases. The CDR3 consists of 15 residues. Germline lookup yields CDR1 DFQATT and CDR2 SNEGSKA (reference sequence). The J segment lost 4 bases and the V segment lost 6 bases, leaving 14 bases of the junction unmatched. CDR3 sequence: CSAVSGAGGQYEQYF. The CDR3 nucleotides read TGCAGTGCCGTCTCCGGGGCGGGAGGCCAGTACGAGCAGTACTTC.

The chain combines TRBV6-2 or TRBV6-3 with TRBJ2-5, with D hard to call. The CDR3 loop spans 12 amino acids. The V gene's germline CDR1 is MNHEY and CDR2 SVGEGT. V lost 1 base, J lost 5 bases, and 5 bases lay in between. The CDR3 DNA reads TGTGCCAGCAGTTACTTAGAGGAGACCCAGTACTTC. Its translation is CASSYLEETQYF.

This chain connects TRBV29-1 to TRBJ2-5, with a possible D match to TRBD1 (6 bases). Trimming pared 4 bases from V and 5 bases from J, leaving 11 bases between. This CDR3 has 12 residues. Germline V CDR1 and CDR2: SQVTM, ANQGSEA. CDR3 DNA: TGCAGCGTTGTCAGGGGAGATGAGACCCAGTACTTC. It specifies CSVVRGDETQYF.

The chain joins TRBV30 to TRBJ2-5; TRBD2 is a possible D gene (6 bases). Germline V lookup: CDR1 GTSNPN, CDR2 SVGIG (reference sequence). The CDR3 has 13 amino acids. Trimming pared 7 bases from V and 5 bases from J, leaving 17 bases between. For the CDR3, the DNA is TGTGCCTACGGGACTCAACTTCAGGAGACCCAGTACTTC. Encoded protein: CAYGTQLQETQYF.

This clonotype appeared many times. The chain is built from TRBV27 and TRBJ2-7, with TRBD2 matching 12 bases. Germline V CDR1 and CDR2: MNHEY, SMNVEV (reference sequence). The ends lost 4 bases at V and 2 bases at J; junction bases unmatched: 6. This CDR3 comprises 16 residues. CDR3 bases: TGTGCCAGCAGTTCGCTAGCGGGAGGGTCGACCTACGAGCAGTACTTC. Protein: CASSSLAGGSTYEQYF.

This clonotype showed up just a few times. V gene TRBV29-1 combines with J gene TRBJ2-5; TRBD2 matches at 11 bases. Germline lookup yields CDR1 SQVTM and CDR2 ANQGSEA. Unmatched junction bases numbered 6, after V lost 5 bases and J lost 1 base. This CDR3 comprises 15 residues. CDR3 DNA sequence: TGCAGCGTTAACCTCGGACTAGCGGGCCAAGAGACCCAGTACTTC. Translated, it gives CSVNLGLAGQETQYF.

To note about this clonotype: This is likely a read error, given that the CDR3 carries no conserved phenylalanine or tryptophan at its end. This chain connects TRBV12-3 or TRBV12-4 to TRBJ2-7; 7 bases map to TRBD2. V gave up 3 bases and J gave up 0 bases; unmatched junction bases: 2. This CDR3 is built from 14 residues. The CDR3 bases are TGTGCCAGCAGTTTCGCTAGCGGCTCCTACGAGCAGTACCTC. Translating gives CASSFASGSYEQYL.

The chain links TRBV29-1 to TRBJ1-5; tentative D call: TRBD1 (5 bases). With 4 bases removed from V and 5 bases from J, the gap between germline ends came to 9 bases. CDR1 and CDR2 from the germline V gene are SQVTM and ANQGSEA. CDR3 length: 12 residues. CDR3 bases: TGCAGCGTTGCCGCGGGGGATCAGCCCCAGCATTTT. It is translated as CSVAAGDQPQHF.

This clonotype appeared many times. The chain has TRBV12-3 or TRBV12-4 and TRBJ1-1; D is perhaps TRBD1 (5 bases). V lost 3 bases and J lost 8, with 13 bases in between. The CDR3 loop spans 13 amino acids. The CDR3 region has the DNA TGTGCCAGCAGTTTCGGGCCACGGGGGGAAGCTTTCTTT. This translates into CASSFGPRGEAFF.

There are many counts of this clonotype. V and J are TRBV20-1 and TRBJ2-7; D is perhaps TRBD1 (6 bases). Germline V gene lookup returns CDR1 DFQATT and CDR2 SNEGSKA (reference sequence). Deletions cut 6 bases from V and 4 bases from J, with 19 bases between. This CDR3 is 14 amino acids long. CDR3 in DNA: TGCAGTGCCGGCTCAGGACAGATGCGATACGAGCAGTACTTC. Translation: CSAGSGQMRYEQYF.

This clonotype was seen a single time. V is TRBV6-2 or TRBV6-3 and J is TRBJ2-2, with 9 bases fitting TRBD2. Germline V lookup: CDR1 MNHEY, CDR2 SVGEGT. CDR3 length equals 17 residues. After removal of 4 bases from V and 1 base from J, the junction contained 7 bases not matched to a gene. The CDR3 spells CASSSLSGSGNTGELFF. The CDR3 region has the DNA TGTGCCAGCAGTTCCCTTAGCGGGAGCGGGAACACCGGGGAGCTGTTTTTT.

This clonotype appeared many times. The chain is built from TRBV7-9 and TRBJ2-2; 8 nucleotides line up with TRBD2. The CDR3 length is 15 residues. The V gene's germline CDR1 is SEHNR and CDR2 FQNEAQ (reference sequence). V dropped 5 bases and J dropped 2; count of bases not matched to a gene: 4. CDR3 DNA: TGTGCCAGCAGCCTGAGCGGGGGTAACACCGGGGAGCTGTTTTTT. It is translated as CASSLSGGNTGELFF. Filled out from reference TRBV7-9 and TRBJ2-2, the complete variable domain reads DTGVSQNPRHKITKRGQNVTFRCDPISEHNRLYWYRQTLGQGPEFLTYFQNEAQLEKSRLLSDRFSAERPKGSFSTLEIQRTEQGDSAMYLCASSLSGGNTGELFFGEGSRLTVL.

This clonotype has ten or more counts. The J gene is TRBJ2-5, the V gene TRBV5-8; D possibly matches TRBD1 or TRBD2 (5 bases each). Germline V gives CDR1 SGHTS, CDR2 YDEGEE. The CDR3 is made up of 14 amino acids. V lost 4 bases to trimming and J lost 4 bases, with 14 bases between them. The CDR3, as DNA: TGTGCCAGCAGCCGACTGCCGGGGCCAGAGACCCAGTACTTC. Translation: CASSRLPGPETQYF.

This clonotype was observed at least ten times. The chain is built from TRBV12-3 or TRBV12-4 and TRBJ2-4, with 11 bases matching TRBD2. There are 15 residues in the CDR3. With 0 bases clipped from V and 8 bases from J, the junction kept 3 bases outside the gene matches. CDR3 nucleotides: TGTGCCAGCAGTTTAGCTAGCGGGAGGGCAGACATTCAGTACTTC. It is translated as CASSLASGRADIQYF.